The 4 T cell receptor beta chains listed next were all sequenced from one sample in a study of blood T cell repertoires in COVID-19. Some clones are missing from TCRdb's copy, which holds only in-frame ones; the method was immunoSEQ multiplex PCR. The table has about 170,000 clones, about 89% seen once. Sample: peripheral blood. These receptors originate from a man in his sixties or seventies with acute or convalescent COVID-19.

This rearrangement joins TRBV7-9 to TRBJ2-1; D may be TRBD1 (6 bases). This CDR3 spans 14 amino acids. Deletions cut 4 bases from V and 8 bases from J, with 15 bases between. CDR1 is SEHNR, CDR2 FQNEAQ, per germline (reference sequence). CDR3 DNA: TGTGCCAGCAGCTCGCCAGGGGATGGCTATGAGCAGTTCTTC. Its translation: CASSSPGDGYEQFF.

As regards this clone: This specimen includes other DNA sequences encoding the same CDR3. The chain has TRBV9 and TRBJ2-1, with 7 bases lining up with TRBD2. This CDR3 is built from 15 residues. Per germline, CDR1 SGDLS and CDR2 YYNGEE. Trimming cost V 1 base and J 1 base; bases outside gene matches: 2. The CDR3 sequence is CASSVSGGSYNEQFF. The CDR3 nucleotides read TGTGCCAGCAGCGTATCGGGAGGTTCCTACAATGAGCAGTTCTTC.

The chain combines TRBV18 with TRBJ2-7; TRBD2 matches 11 bases. Germline assignment: CDR1 KGHSH and CDR2 LQKENI. CDR3 length: 16 residues. V shed 1 base and J 2 bases; nucleotides not matched to a gene: 4. The CDR3 spells CASSPRASGGTYEQYF. In DNA, the CDR3 is TGTGCCAGCTCACCACGGGCTAGCGGGGGGACCTACGAGCAGTACTTC. The entire variable domain, with the rest obtained from reference TRBV18 and TRBJ2-7, is as follows: NAGVMQNPRHLVRRRGQEARLRCSPMKGHSHVYWYRQLPEEGLKFMVYLQKENIIDESGMPKERFSAEFPKEGPSILRIQQVVRGDSAAYFCASSPRASGGTYEQYFGPGTRLTVT.

This clone came up once. The chain recombines TRBV7-2 with TRBJ1-1; the D gene is possibly TRBD1 (6 bases). This CDR3 is 13 amino acids long. V was trimmed by 1 base and J by 7 bases, leaving 10 bases between them. Germline V gene lookup returns CDR1 SGHTA and CDR2 FQGNSA. CDR3 region: CASSLVGAGEAFF. CDR3 bases: TGTGCCAGCAGCTTAGTGGGGGCAGGTGAAGCTTTCTTT.